These 29 T cell receptor beta chains were all obtained from the same sample, sequenced in a study of blood T cell repertoires in COVID-19. Assay used: immunoSEQ multiplex PCR; TCRdb lists only in-frame clones, some missing. The top ten clones hold more than 0.7% of a sample with 450,000 or so clones, approximately 90% of them seen once. Material for sequencing was peripheral blood. All receptors come from a man younger than 30 with COVID-19, enrolled during active disease.

The rearrangement joins TRBV28 to TRBJ2-7; 12 positions match TRBD2. Germline V lookup: CDR1 MDHEN, CDR2 SYDVKM. This CDR3 spans 15 amino acids. Losses at the gene ends were 5 bases for V and 3 bases for J; bases not matched to a gene: 5. The CDR3 sequence: CASSIGLAGSYEQYF. The CDR3 DNA reads as TGTGCCAGCAGTATCGGACTAGCGGGAAGCTACGAGCAGTACTTC. The variable domain in full, with the rest retrieved from reference TRBV28 and TRBJ2-7, is DVKVTQSSRYLVKRTGEKVFLECVQDMDHENMFWYRQDPGLGLRLIYFSYDVKMKEKGDIPEGYSVSREKKERFSLILESASTNQTSMYLCASSIGLAGSYEQYFGPGTRLTVT.

This chain links TRBV5-4 with TRBJ1-1; D gene ambiguous. CDR3 length: 15 residues. The germline V gene has CDR1 SGHNT and CDR2 YYREEE (reference sequence). V was trimmed by 8 bases and J by 2 bases, leaving 19 bases between them. CDR3 sequence reads: CASSQPTSGNTEAFF. The CDR3 DNA reads TGTGCCAGTTCCCAACCAACGTCGGGAAACACTGAAGCTTTCTTT. The variable domain in full, with the rest retrieved from reference TRBV5-4 and TRBJ1-1, is ETGVTQSPTHLIKTRGQQVTLRCSSQSGHNTVSWYQQALGQGPQFIFQYYREEENGRGNFPPRFSGLQFPNYSSELNVNALELDDSALYLCASSQPTSGNTEAFFGQGTRLTVV.

The V call is TRBV25-1, the J call TRBJ2-3, with 10 bases matching TRBD1. There are 16 residues in the CDR3. Losses at the gene ends were 1 base for V and 2 bases for J; bases not matched to a gene: 3. Germline CDR1 and CDR2: MGHDK and SYGVNS. The DNA of the CDR3 is TGTGCCAGCAGTGAATTAGGGACAGGGGACACAGATACGCAGTATTTT. Amino acids: CASSELGTGDTDTQYF.

The chain recombines TRBV3-1 (or the pseudogene TRBV3-2) with TRBJ2-7; 8 nucleotides match TRBD2. CDR1 is LGHDT and CDR2 is YNNKEL in the germline V gene (reference sequence). Trimming took 4 bases from V and 4 from J; bases not matched to a gene: 12. CDR3 length: 16 residues. The CDR3 is CASSPRSGGVRYEQYF. In DNA form, the CDR3 reads TGTGCCAGCAGCCCACGGTCGGGGGGGGTTAGGTACGAGCAGTACTTC.

The chain joins TRBV7-6 to TRBJ2-1, with 7 bases matching TRBD2. The CDR3 totals 17 residues. Per the germline V gene, CDR1 is SGHVS and CDR2 is FNYEAQ. Trimming removed 3 bases from V and 0 bases from J; junction bases left unmatched: 8. CDR3 nucleotide sequence: TGTGCCAGCAGCTTCGTTGGGGGGGGGAGCTCCTACAATGAGCAGTTCTTC. It specifies CASSFVGGGSSYNEQFF.

The chain carries TRBV4-1 and TRBJ2-1, with TRBD2 identical over 7 bases. Trimming took 2 bases from V and 2 from J; bases not matched to a gene: 6. Germline assignment: CDR1 MGHRA and CDR2 YSYEKL. The CDR3 consists of 16 residues. CDR3 amino acids: CASSQFSGGTYNEQFF. CDR3 sequence (DNA): TGCGCCAGCAGCCAATTTTCGGGGGGAACCTACAATGAGCAGTTCTTC.

V and J are TRBV6-5 and TRBJ1-1, with 10 bases aligning to TRBD1. The CDR3 sequence is 14 residues long. V was clipped by 8 bases and J by 1 base; unmatched bases: 4. CDR1 MNHEY and CDR2 SVGAGI come from the germline V gene. In DNA, the CDR3 is TGTGCCAGCCAACGACAGGGGGCGAACACTGAAGCTTTCTTT. Its translation: CASQRQGANTEAFF.

This clone was found once. This chain uses TRBV5-1 with TRBJ2-3; weak D call: TRBD2 (7 bases). Per the germline V gene, CDR1 is SGHRS and CDR2 is YFSETQ. The CDR3 extends over 13 amino acids. Trimming removed 7 bases at V and 6 bases at J, with 15 bases between. CDR3 DNA sequence: TGCGCCAGCCAACAAGGGGGGGCGGATACGCAGTATTTT. This translates into CASQQGGADTQYF.

CDR3 protein: CASSFVLAGNQETQYF. CDR3 DNA: TGTGCCAGCAGCTTTGTACTAGCGGGGAACCAAGAGACCCAGTACTTC. The chain uses TRBV5-6 and TRBJ2-5; 10 nucleotides align to TRBD2. CDR3 length: 16 residues. In germline, CDR1 is SGHDT, CDR2 YYEEEE. V lost 2 bases to trimming and J lost 0 bases; unmatched junction nucleotides: 4.

This chain joins TRBV4-1 and TRBJ1-3; D unclear. This CDR3 has 16 amino acids. Germline V CDR1 and CDR2: MGHRA, YSYEKL. Between the trimmed V and J ends, which lost 5 bases and 3 bases, there was a span of 17 bases. CDR3 nucleotides: TGCGCCAGCAGCACCAAGACACAGCGGGGTGGAAACACCATATATTTT. Amino acids: CASSTKTQRGGNTIYF.

J is TRBJ2-7 and V is TRBV7-9; D remains ambiguous. V lost 2 bases and J 2 bases, leaving 10 bases between the germline ends. This CDR3 spans 14 amino acids. The V gene's germline CDR1 is SEHNR and CDR2 FQNEAQ (reference sequence). The CDR3 DNA reads as TGTGCCAGCAGCTTATACACCGAACCCTACGAGCAGTACTTC. Its protein product is CASSLYTEPYEQYF. The full variable domain, completed using reference TRBV7-9 and TRBJ2-7, is DTGVSQNPRHKITKRGQNVTFRCDPISEHNRLYWYRQTLGQGPEFLTYFQNEAQLEKSRLLSDRFSAERPKGSFSTLEIQRTEQGDSAMYLCASSLYTEPYEQYFGPGTRLTVT.

The V and J genes are TRBV6-5 and TRBJ1-2; tentatively, D is TRBD1 (6 bases). Trimming removed 2 bases at V and 8 bases at J, with 18 bases between. CDR1 is MNHEY, CDR2 SVGAGI, per germline. This CDR3 comprises 15 residues. The CDR3 DNA sequence: TGTGCCAGCAGTTACCAGACAGGCGGCGCGTGGGGCTACACCTTC. Translation: CASSYQTGGAWGYTF.

In this sample, this clone turned up a few times. CDR3 DNA: TGTGCCAGCAGTTTTGGGGGACAGAACAATGGCTACACCTTC. Translated, it gives CASSFGGQNNGYTF. The chain employs TRBV7-9 and TRBJ1-2; 7 bases are shared with TRBD1. The CDR3 consists of 14 residues. Germline lookup yields CDR1 SEHNR and CDR2 FQNEAQ (reference sequence). J lost 6 bases, V lost 6 bases, and 10 bases had no gene match.

CDR3 sequence (DNA): TGTGCCAGCAGTGGCGACAGGGGGTCTCAGCCCCAGCATTTT. Protein product: CASSGDRGSQPQHF. The chain uses TRBV2 and TRBJ1-5; 9 bases line up with TRBD1. This CDR3 region has 14 residues. Trimming took 4 bases from V and 6 from J; bases not matched to a gene: 4. Germline lookup yields CDR1 SNHLY and CDR2 FYNNEI.

The chain uses TRBV19 and TRBJ1-2; D unresolved. Per germline, CDR1 LNHDA and CDR2 SQIVND (reference sequence). Trimming shortened V by 4 bases and J by 7 bases, and 10 bases separated the two germline ends. The CDR3 consists of 12 residues. In nucleotides, the CDR3 is TGTGCCAGTAGTACCTTGCGGGGTGGCTACACCTTC. Amino acids: CASSTLRGGYTF.

This clone has only a few counts. This chain links TRBV30 with TRBJ1-5; the D gene is possibly TRBD1 (6 bases). The CDR3 loop spans 13 amino acids. V was cut by 4 bases and J by 3 bases, with 10 bases left in between. Germline CDR1 is GTSNPN and CDR2 is SVGIG (reference sequence). The CDR3 nucleotides read TGTGCCTGGAACAGGGACATCAATCAGCCCCAGCATTTT. Its protein product is CAWNRDINQPQHF.

The chain is built from TRBV5-1 and TRBJ2-1; no definite D call. V was pared by 1 base and J by 0 bases, with 5 bases between. The length of the CDR3 is 14 residues. Per the germline V gene, CDR1 is SGHRS and CDR2 is YFSETQ. The CDR3 DNA sequence: TGCGCCAGCAGCTTGACTGACTCCTACAATGAGCAGTTCTTC. Translating gives CASSLTDSYNEQFF.

The rearrangement links TRBV27 to TRBJ2-7, with D tentatively TRBD2 (5 bases). Between the trimmed V and J ends, which lost 7 bases and 1 base, there was a span of 11 bases. Germline loops: CDR1 MNHEY, CDR2 SMNVEV (reference sequence). This CDR3 comprises 13 residues. CDR3 sequence: CASKEGSSYEQYF. The CDR3 DNA is TGTGCCAGCAAAGAGGGCAGTTCCTACGAGCAGTACTTC.

The chain is built from TRBV2 and TRBJ1-3, with TRBD1 identical over 8 bases. Germline CDR1 reads SNHLY; CDR2 reads FYNNEI. The CDR3 is 13 amino acids. J lost 4 bases, V lost 7 bases, and 3 bases had no gene match. The CDR3 spells CASTGGEGNTIYF. In DNA form, the CDR3 reads TGTGCCAGCACAGGGGGCGAAGGAAACACCATATATTTT.

The V and J genes are TRBV24-1 and TRBJ2-1, with D perhaps TRBD1 (5 bases). The V and J ends lost 11 bases and 2 bases respectively, with 12 bases between them. The CDR3 length is 13 residues. Germline CDR1 is KGHDR and CDR2 is SFDVKD. The CDR3 here is CASSGWPYNEQFF. The CDR3 bases are TGTGCCAGCTCAGGGTGGCCCTACAATGAGCAGTTCTTC.

This CDR3 reads CASSLTAGRNTIYF. In nucleotides, the CDR3 is TGTGCCAGCAGCTTAACGGCAGGGCGAAACACCATATATTTT. J is TRBJ1-3 and V is TRBV7-3, with D perhaps matching TRBD1 (5 bases). CDR1 and CDR2 from the germline V gene are SGHTA and FQGTGA. V lost 0 bases and J lost 5, with 8 bases in between. The CDR3 covers 14 residues.

This rearrangement joins TRBV5-1 to TRBJ2-3; 8 bases agree with TRBD1. Per germline, CDR1 SGHRS and CDR2 YFSETQ. CDR3 length: 16 residues. V was clipped by 3 bases and J by 3 bases; unmatched bases: 9. CDR3 bases: TGCGCCAGCAGCTCCGGACAGGGCGTCAGGACAGATACGCAGTATTTT. Its protein is CASSSGQGVRTDTQYF.

The J gene is TRBJ2-7, the V gene TRBV5-1, with TRBD1 as a possible D gene (6 bases). V lost 1 base, J lost 5 bases, and 10 bases lay in between. There are 13 residues in the CDR3. CDR1 SGHRS and CDR2 YFSETQ come from the germline V gene. The CDR3 bases are TGCGCCAGCAGCTTGACAGGGTCCCACGAGCAGTACTTC. Protein: CASSLTGSHEQYF.

As DNA, the CDR3 is TGTGCCAGCAGCCACAATCGACAGATGAACACTGAAGCTTTCTTT. As protein: CASSHNRQMNTEAFF. The chain recombines TRBV5-4 with TRBJ1-1, with D perhaps TRBD1 (5 bases). CDR1 SGHNT and CDR2 YYREEE come from the germline V gene (reference sequence). The CDR3 is made up of 15 amino acids. Trimming cost V 4 bases and J 0 bases, with 13 bases left between them.

V and J are TRBV18 and TRBJ2-2; D ambiguous. Per germline, CDR1 KGHSH and CDR2 LQKENI. CDR3 length: 12 amino acids. Trimming removed 3 bases from V and 5 bases from J, with 4 bases in between. The chain's CDR3 is CASSPQTGELFF. CDR3 nucleotides: TGTGCCAGCTCACCGCAGACCGGGGAGCTGTTTTTT.

This chain uses TRBV6-5 with TRBJ2-7, with a tentative D call TRBD1 (5 bases). The CDR3 has 11 residues. Deletions cut 7 bases from V and 4 bases from J, with 8 bases between. Germline values: CDR1 MNHEY, CDR2 SVGAGI. The CDR3 spells CASTKGYEQYF. The DNA for the CDR3 is TGTGCCAGCACTAAGGGGTACGAGCAGTACTTC.

The chain links TRBV7-2 to TRBJ1-2, with no clear D. From germline, CDR1 is SGHTA and CDR2 FQGNSA. Between the trimmed V and J ends, which lost 4 bases and 8 bases, there was a span of 17 bases. The CDR3 runs to 14 residues. DNA for the CDR3: TGTGCCAGCAGCTACCCCGGGGTGAAGAGGGGCTACACCTTC. This translates into CASSYPGVKRGYTF.

V gene TRBV15 combines with J gene TRBJ2-3; D remains unclear. Germline-derived CDR1 and CDR2 are LNHNV and YYDKDF (reference sequence). This CDR3 has 15 amino acids. With 1 base removed from V and 2 bases from J, the gap between germline ends came to 10 bases. CDR3 loop: CATSRAAIFTDTQYF. In DNA, the CDR3 is TGTGCCACCAGCAGAGCAGCGATATTCACAGATACGCAGTATTTT.

This clone appeared a single time. The chain couples TRBV6-5 to TRBJ1-3; 9 bases fit TRBD1. Germline CDR1 is MNHEY and CDR2 is SVGAGI. V was pared by 6 bases and J by 0 bases, with 3 bases of the junction left unmatched. The CDR3 runs 15 residues. The CDR3 sequence: CASSPQGASGNTIYF. The CDR3, as DNA: TGTGCCAGCAGCCCACAGGGGGCCTCTGGAAACACCATATATTTT.